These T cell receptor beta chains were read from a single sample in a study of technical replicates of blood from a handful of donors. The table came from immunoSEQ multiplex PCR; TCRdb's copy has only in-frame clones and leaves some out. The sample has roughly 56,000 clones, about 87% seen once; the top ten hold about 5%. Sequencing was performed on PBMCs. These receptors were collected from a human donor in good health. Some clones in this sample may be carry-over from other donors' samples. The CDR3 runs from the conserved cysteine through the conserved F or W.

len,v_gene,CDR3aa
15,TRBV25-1,CASSEAVAGVGKLFF
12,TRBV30,CAWTPDSYGYTF
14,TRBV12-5,CASGLVNRGNTIYF
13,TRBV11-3,CASSFGADSPLHF
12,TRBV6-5,CASSYGQLGYTF
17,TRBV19,CASSITRQGGYSYGYTF
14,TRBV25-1,CASSDSSGANVLTF
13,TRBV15,CATSARGVETQYF
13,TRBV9,CASSGRLTGELFF
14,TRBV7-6,CASSLAGGGYEQYF
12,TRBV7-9,CASSSNRDTIYF
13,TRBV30,CASRVSSGNTIYF
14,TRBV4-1,CASSQAMTHDPSYF
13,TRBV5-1,CASSFGGSYEQYF
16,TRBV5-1,CASSSGTSGTKETQYF
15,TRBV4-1,CASSQDLGQWETQYF
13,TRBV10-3,CATLGQGRETQYF
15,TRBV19,CASSIRSGLTYEQYF
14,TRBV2,CASTRGTRGLRAFF
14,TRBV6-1,CASSPRQATDTQYF
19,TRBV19,CASSDPGLAGGRGAYEQYF
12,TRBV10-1,CASPTSNTEAFF
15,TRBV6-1,CASSEAGGGKSGYTF
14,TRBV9,CASSLAGAADTQYF
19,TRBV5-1,CASSQGEDRTSGRYYEQYF
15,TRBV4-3,CASSQDRGWEETQYF
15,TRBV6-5,CASSSGWRVNTEAFF
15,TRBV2,CASSAWLATQETQYF
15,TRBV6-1,CASSVQGILNYGYTF
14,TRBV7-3,CASSFGGGTDTQYF
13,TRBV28,CASSLGGAQPQHF
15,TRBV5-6,CASSLTGGANYGYTF